This is a list of T cell receptor delta chains from one sample in a study of Vδ1+ human thymocytes. TCRdb redid the clone calls on the multiplex PCR reads with CATT. The table records under 25,000 delta-chain clones, around 32% of them present only once. The sequenced sample consisted of Vdelta1+ gamma-delta thymocytes from the thymus. The receptors originated from a boy younger than two who had congenital heart surgery. CDR3s include the opening cysteine and the closing phenylalanine or tryptophan. The order of the fields is J gene, D gene, clone size, V gene, CDR3 protein, CDR3 DNA. The D gene is left open where the match is weak. Only some rows state a clone size, as once, few, many or a class for expanded clones.

j_call: TRDJ1
d_call: TRDD3
clone_size: .
v_call: TRDV1
cdr3_aa: CALGGLPTVLGDIAFTQTDKLIF
cdr3_nt: TGTGCTCTTGGGGGACTTCCCACCGTACTGGGGGATATCGCCTTTACGCAGACCGATAAACTCATCTTT

j_call: TRDJ1
d_call: .
clone_size: .
v_call: TRDV1
cdr3_aa: CALGEGRYTDKLIF
cdr3_nt: TGTGCTCTTGGGGAAGGGAGATACACCGATAAACTCATCTTT

j_call: TRDJ1
d_call: .
clone_size: .
v_call: TRDV1
cdr3_aa: CALGEDKLIF
cdr3_nt: TGTGCTCTTGGGGAAGATAAACTGATCTTT

j_call: TRDJ1
d_call: TRDD3
clone_size: few
v_call: TRDV1
cdr3_aa: CALGDRRSRRWGMAPLYTDKLIF
cdr3_nt: TGTGCTCTTGGGGACCGCCGATCCAGACGCTGGGGGATGGCCCCTCTCTACACCGATAAACTCATCTTT

j_call: TRDJ1
d_call: .
clone_size: .
v_call: TRDV1
cdr3_aa: CALGESNPFGTGGDDKLIF
cdr3_nt: .

j_call: TRDJ1
d_call: TRDD3
clone_size: few
v_call: TRDV1
cdr3_aa: CALGELERRKSTGGPRNICTDKLIF
cdr3_nt: TGTGCTCTTGGGGAACTCGAGCGCAGGAAGAGTACTGGGGGTCCGCGAAACATATGCACCGATAAACTCATCTTT

j_call: TRDJ1
d_call: TRDD3
clone_size: .
v_call: TRDV1
cdr3_aa: CALGELCPPIWGDTPDKLIF
cdr3_nt: TGTGCTCTTGGGGAACTTTGTCCCCCTATATGGGGGGATACGCCCGATAAACTCATCTTT

j_call: TRDJ1
d_call: .
clone_size: .
v_call: TRDV1
cdr3_aa: CALGERPTRGVIDKLIF
cdr3_nt: TGTGCTCTTGGGGAACGCCCTACCCGGGGAGTCATCGATAAACTCATCTTT

j_call: TRDJ1
d_call: .
clone_size: medium-sized
v_call: TRDV1
cdr3_aa: CALGELMGASYWGRTDKLIF
cdr3_nt: TGTGCTCTTGGGGAACTCATGGGTGCTTCCTACTGGGGCCGTACCGATAAACTCATCTTT

j_call: TRDJ1
d_call: TRDD3
clone_size: few
v_call: TRDV1
cdr3_aa: CALGERAILLGDPPGDKLIF
cdr3_nt: TGTGCTCTTGGGGAAAGGGCGATCTTACTGGGGGATCCTCCGGGGGATAAACTCATCTTT

j_call: TRDJ1
d_call: .
clone_size: .
v_call: TRDV1
cdr3_aa: CALGEDEDGVGGHGGDKLIF
cdr3_nt: TGTGCTCTTGGGGAAGACGAGGACGGAGTGGGGGGGCACGGAGGCGATAAACTCATCTTT

j_call: TRDJ1
d_call: TRDD3
clone_size: medium-sized
v_call: TRDV1
cdr3_aa: CALGDPLGDKYLIF
cdr3_nt: TGTGCTCTTGGGGACCCACTGGGGGATAAATATCTCATCTTT

j_call: TRDJ1
d_call: TRDD3
clone_size: few
v_call: TRDV1
cdr3_aa: CALGEGDSSFLTGGPHCDDKLIF
cdr3_nt: TGTGCTCTTGGGGAAGGAGACTCTAGCTTCCTTACTGGGGGACCCCATTGTGACGATAAACTCATCTTT

j_call: TRDJ1
d_call: TRDD3
clone_size: .
v_call: TRDV1
cdr3_aa: CALGGPGGYGNTDKLIF
cdr3_nt: TGTGCTCTTGGGGGACCCGGGGGATACGGAAACACCGATAAACTCATCTTT

j_call: TRDJ1
d_call: TRDD3
clone_size: .
v_call: TRDV1
cdr3_aa: CALGHLPGTGGTKYTDKLIF
cdr3_nt: TGTGCTCTTGGGCACCTACCAGGTACTGGGGGTACGAAGTACACCGATAAACTCATCTTT

j_call: TRDJ1
d_call: .
clone_size: .
v_call: TRDV1
cdr3_aa: CALGELLGGLRANRLIF
cdr3_nt: TGTGCTCTTGGGGAACTCCTTGGGGGCTTACGCGCTAATAGACTCATCTTT

j_call: TRDJ1
d_call: TRDD3
clone_size: few
v_call: TRDV1
cdr3_aa: CALGVLLGDDKLIF
cdr3_nt: TGTGCTCTTGGGGTCCTACTGGGGGACGATAAACTCATCTTT

j_call: TRDJ3
d_call: .
clone_size: .
v_call: TRDV2
cdr3_aa: CATGYSWDTRQMFF
cdr3_nt: TGTGCCACCGGTTACTCCTGGGACACCCGACAGATGTTTTTC

j_call: TRDJ1
d_call: TRDD3
clone_size: few
v_call: TRDV1
cdr3_aa: CALGHISLGNLLGTGDKLIF
cdr3_nt: TGTGCTCTTGGGCATATAAGCCTGGGGAACTTACTGGGGACTGGCGATAAACTCATCTTT

j_call: TRDJ1
d_call: TRDD3
clone_size: few
v_call: TRDV1
cdr3_aa: CALGEAWGIRLIF
cdr3_nt: TGTGCTCTTGGGGAAGCCTGGGGGATAAGACTCATCTTT

j_call: TRDJ1
d_call: TRDD3
clone_size: few
v_call: TRDV1
cdr3_aa: CALGDPVFLPHLLGDTGWYTDKLIF
cdr3_nt: TGTGCTCTTGGGGATCCTGTCTTCCTACCCCATTTACTGGGGGATACGGGCTGGTACACCGATAAACTCATCTTT

j_call: TRDJ1
d_call: TRDD3
clone_size: .
v_call: TRDV1
cdr3_aa: CALGSIPTRDYNLLYWGISFGSTAKLIF
cdr3_nt: TGTGCTCTTGGATCTATTCCTACGAGGGACTATAATCTCTTATACTGGGGGATATCATTCGGATCCACCGCTAAACTCATCTTT

j_call: TRDJ1
d_call: .
clone_size: few
v_call: TRDV1
cdr3_aa: CALGVSSSFVDKLIF
cdr3_nt: TGTGCTCTTGGGGTTTCTTCCTCCTTTGTCGATAAACTCATCTTT

j_call: TRDJ1
d_call: TRDD3
clone_size: .
v_call: TRDV1
cdr3_aa: CALGELVGRLGDTPGETDKLIF
cdr3_nt: TGTGCTCTTGGGGAACTAGTCGGAAGGCTGGGGGATACCCCGGGGGAGACCGATAAACTCATCTTT

j_call: TRDJ1
d_call: TRDD3
clone_size: .
v_call: TRDV2
cdr3_aa: CACTPDLLGDTSKLTF
cdr3_nt: TGTGCCTGTACCCCTGACCTACTGGGGGATACTTCGAAACTCACCTTT

j_call: TRDJ1
d_call: TRDD2
clone_size: .
v_call: TRDV1
cdr3_aa: CALGGLKAFLTSRGYTDKLIF
cdr3_nt: TGTGCTCTTGGGGGCCTAAAGGCCTTCCTAACGTCTAGGGGATACACCGATAAACTCATCTTT

j_call: TRDJ1
d_call: TRDD3
clone_size: few
v_call: TRDV1
cdr3_aa: CALGEPPSPGDIVPIYTDKLIF
cdr3_nt: TGTGCTCTTGGGGAACCGCCATCTCCGGGGGATATAGTGCCCATTTACACCGATAAACTCATCTTT

j_call: TRDJ1
d_call: TRDD3
clone_size: .
v_call: TRDV1
cdr3_aa: CALGEGRYWGIRESHLIEKLIF
cdr3_nt: TGTGCTCTTGGGGAAGGTCGGTACTGGGGGATACGCGAAAGCCACTTAATCGAGAAACTCATCTTT

j_call: TRDJ1
d_call: TRDD3
clone_size: .
v_call: TRDV1
cdr3_aa: CALGTLPWGIHTDKLIF
cdr3_nt: TGTGCTCTTGGGACACTCCCCTGGGGGATTCACACCGATAAACTCATCTTT

j_call: TRDJ1
d_call: TRDD3
clone_size: .
v_call: TRDV1
cdr3_aa: CALGEHPDLLGLYTDKLIF
cdr3_nt: TGTGCTCTTGGGGAACACCCCGACCTACTGGGGTTGTACACCGATAAACTCATCTTT

j_call: TRDJ1
d_call: TRDD3
clone_size: few
v_call: TRDV1
cdr3_aa: CALGVRAGQYWGGKLIF
cdr3_nt: TGTGCTCTTGGGGTCCGGGCCGGACAGTACTGGGGGGGAAAACTCATCTTT

j_call: TRDJ1
d_call: TRDD3
clone_size: .
v_call: TRDV1
cdr3_aa: CALVPFLRGSTGGYADTDKLIF
cdr3_nt: TGTGCTCTTGTCCCCTTCCTACGGGGCTCTACTGGGGGATACGCGGACACCGATAAACTCATCTTT

j_call: TRDJ1
d_call: TRDD3
clone_size: .
v_call: TRDV1
cdr3_aa: CALGELTILGIPQSDKLIF
cdr3_nt: TGTGCTCTTGGGGAGCTCACTATACTGGGGATTCCACAGTCCGATAAACTCATCTTT

j_call: TRDJ1
d_call: TRDD3
clone_size: .
v_call: TRDV1
cdr3_aa: CALGVWGATRFPRYTDKLIF
cdr3_nt: TGTGCTCTTGGGGTCTGGGGGGCTACTAGATTCCCCAGGTACACCGATAAACTCATCTTT

j_call: TRDJ1
d_call: .
clone_size: many
v_call: TRDV1
cdr3_aa: CALGEIPLLQWGTDKLIF
cdr3_nt: TGTGCTCTTGGGGAAATCCCCCTCCTACAGTGGGGGACCGATAAACTCATCTTT

j_call: TRDJ1
d_call: TRDD2
clone_size: .
v_call: TRDV1
cdr3_aa: CALGENSYFLLVSADQLIF
cdr3_nt: TGTGCTCTTGGGGAGAATTCCTACTTTCTGCTTGTGTCAGCCGATCAACTCATCTTT

j_call: TRDJ1
d_call: .
clone_size: many
v_call: TRDV1
cdr3_aa: CALAPGDTDKLIF
cdr3_nt: TGTGCTCTTGCTCCCGGGGATACCGATAAACTCATCTTT

j_call: TRDJ1
d_call: .
clone_size: .
v_call: TRDV1
cdr3_aa: CALGEFHLRGLIF
cdr3_nt: TGTGCTCTTGGGGAATTCCACCTCCGGGGACTCATCTTT

j_call: TRDJ1
d_call: TRDD3
clone_size: medium-sized
v_call: TRDV1
cdr3_aa: CALGEPVLGDTVYTDKLIF
cdr3_nt: TGTGCTCTTGGGGAACCGGTCCTTGGGGATACCGTGTACACCGATAAACTCATCTTT

j_call: TRDJ1
d_call: .
clone_size: once
v_call: TRDV1
cdr3_aa: CALGDLYSCVGGWASLPTFCTDKLIF
cdr3_nt: TGTGCTCTTGGGGACCTTTACTCCTGTGTGGGGGGCTGGGCCTCATTGCCGACTTTTTGCACCGATAAACTCATCTTT